A single sample is the source of the 2 T cell receptor beta chains below, sequenced in a study of T cell responses to AZD1222 COVID-19 vaccine. The protocol was immunoSEQ multiplex PCR, while the TCRdb copy is restricted to in-frame clones and leaves out a portion. Of some 150,000 clones listed, around 87% are singletons. The sample was peripheral blood, taken 28 days after the second AZD1222 dose. The receptors come from an adult who received the AZD1222 COVID-19 vaccine.

V is TRBV19 and J is TRBJ2-5, with TRBD1 as a possible D gene (6 bases). The germline gives CDR1 LNHDA, CDR2 SQIVND (reference sequence). The CDR3 sequence is 15 residues long. The ends were cut back, 3 bases at V and 4 bases at J, with 15 bases in the middle. The CDR3 nucleotides are TGTGCCAGTAGTATGGCGCCGAGCAGGGGAGAGACCCAGTACTTC. Encoded protein: CASSMAPSRGETQYF.

This clone was found once. The genes are TRBV4-1 and TRBJ1-4, with TRBD1 identical over 9 bases. CDR3 length: 17 amino acids. Trimming at V came to 3 bases and at J to 5 bases, leaving 10 bases not matched to a gene. Germline lookup yields CDR1 MGHRA and CDR2 YSYEKL. Here the CDR3 DNA reads TGCGCCAGCAGCCAGGGGATACAGGGGGCGGGAAATGAAAAACTGTTTTTT. Translation: CASSQGIQGAGNEKLFF.